These 20 T cell receptor beta chains were all obtained from the same sample, sequenced in a study of shared clonotypes between healthy human individuals. Naive CD8 cells lacked CD45RO, underwent positive selection for CCR7 and left out terminally differentiated effector memory CD45RA+ cells. The protocol was immunoSEQ multiplex PCR, while the TCRdb copy is restricted to in-frame clones and leaves out a portion. Seen here are approximately 840,000 clones, 96% observed once, and the top ten hold about 0.25%. Sequenced: naive CD8+ T cells sorted from blood. The receptor set was obtained from a man younger than 40 in good health.

The V call is TRBV30, the J call TRBJ1-1, with D possibly matching TRBD1 (5 bases). The V gene's germline CDR1 is GTSNPN and CDR2 SVGIG (reference sequence). This CDR3 has 12 amino acids. V lost 2 bases, J lost 6 bases, and 10 bases lay in between. The CDR3 DNA reads as TGTGCCTGGAGTAACCCGACAGCTGAAGCTTTCTTT. Protein sequence: CAWSNPTAEAFF. The variable domain in full, with the rest retrieved from reference TRBV30 and TRBJ1-1, is SQTIHQWPATLVQPVGSPLSLECTVEGTSNPNLYWYRQAAGRGLQLLFYSVGIGQISSEVPQNLSASRPQDRQFILSSKKLLLSDSGFYLCAWSNPTAEAFFGQGTRLTVV.

The V and J genes are TRBV28 and TRBJ2-1; D perhaps matches TRBD2 (5 bases). V shed 7 bases and J shed 0 bases, with 13 bases lying between them. Looked up from germline, CDR1 is MDHEN and CDR2 is SYDVKM. CDR3 length: 15 amino acids. The CDR3 region is CASTADFSSYNEQFF. DNA of the CDR3: TGTGCCAGCACTGCGGACTTTAGCTCCTACAATGAGCAGTTCTTC.

The J gene is TRBJ2-2, the V gene TRBV25-1; no reliable D call. V was shortened by 4 bases and J by 1 base, with 10 bases between the two germline ends. The germline V gene encodes CDR1 MGHDK and CDR2 SYGVNS. The CDR3 consists of 15 residues. Here the CDR3 reads CASSVVGVNTGELFF. Here the CDR3 DNA reads TGTGCCAGCAGTGTGGTGGGTGTGAACACCGGGGAGCTGTTTTTT.

The rearrangement uses TRBV29-1 and TRBJ2-1, with a possible D match to TRBD2 (7 bases). Germline V gives CDR1 SQVTM, CDR2 ANQGSEA. The CDR3 extends over 14 amino acids. In DNA form, the CDR3 reads TGCAGTGGGCTTCGTGCGGGGGACAAGGGAGAGCAGTTCTTC. Encoded protein: CSGLRAGDKGEQFF.

The chain carries TRBV5-4 and TRBJ2-3; D not resolved. Between the trimmed V and J ends, which lost 0 bases and 6 bases, there was a span of 5 bases. The CDR3 has 12 amino acids. CDR1 is SGHNT, CDR2 YYREEE, per germline (reference sequence). CDR3 nucleotides: TGTGCCAGCAGCTTGGGTCGTGATACGCAGTATTTT. Its translation is CASSLGRDTQYF.

V is TRBV28 and J is TRBJ2-5; 7 bases are shared with TRBD1. CDR1 is MDHEN and CDR2 is SYDVKM in the germline V gene. The length of the CDR3 is 16 residues. Trimming took 3 bases from V and 2 from J; bases not matched to a gene: 9. This CDR3 is CASSFDRAVGQETQYF. For the CDR3, the DNA is TGTGCCAGCAGTTTCGACAGGGCCGTAGGGCAAGAGACCCAGTACTTC.

This rearrangement joins TRBV15 to TRBJ2-2, with 8 bases lining up with TRBD2. With V trimmed by 6 bases and J by 8 bases, 11 bases remained unmatched. Germline V gene data show CDR1 as LNHNV and CDR2 as YYDKDF (reference sequence). This CDR3 comprises 15 residues. CDR3: CATRNPGLEAGELFF. Here the CDR3 DNA reads TGTGCCACCAGAAACCCGGGACTAGAAGCTGGGGAGCTGTTTTTT.

This clone was counted a single time. The chain couples TRBV11-2 to TRBJ2-3; 16 bases are a match to TRBD2. The CDR3 runs to 17 residues. J lost 6 bases, V lost 4 bases, and 7 bases had no gene match. Germline V gene data show CDR1 as SGHAT and CDR2 as FQNNGV. Here the CDR3 DNA reads TGTGCCAGCAGCTCGGGGACTAGCGGGAGGGCCTTGGATACGCAGTATTTT. Amino acid sequence: CASSSGTSGRALDTQYF.

The chain employs TRBV11-3 and TRBJ2-7, with 9 bases aligning to TRBD2. The J segment lost 4 bases and the V segment lost 3 bases, leaving 7 bases of the junction unmatched. The germline V gene has CDR1 SGHNT and CDR2 YENEEA. The CDR3 covers 15 residues. DNA of the CDR3: TGTGCCAGCAGCTTTGGGCGGGAGGGTGTATACGAGCAGTACTTC. This translates into CASSFGREGVYEQYF.

This chain joins TRBV19 and TRBJ2-7; TRBD2 matches 9 bases. V shed 1 base, J shed 5 bases, and the junction held 3 bases outside the gene matches. Germline CDR1 and CDR2: LNHDA and SQIVND (reference sequence). The CDR3 loop spans 14 amino acids. The CDR3 protein is CASSIVPSGNEQYF. In nucleotides, the CDR3 is TGTGCCAGTAGTATAGTTCCTAGCGGGAACGAGCAGTACTTC.

The rearrangement links TRBV7-8 to TRBJ2-3; perhaps TRBD2 as D (6 bases). The V gene lost 1 base and the J gene lost 5 bases, with 13 bases spanning the gap. The germline CDR1 and CDR2 sequences are SGHVS and FQNEAQ. There are 15 residues in the CDR3. The chain's CDR3 is CASSLVGGVRDTQYF. CDR3 nucleotides: TGTGCCAGCAGCTTAGTAGGAGGGGTTAGAGATACGCAGTATTTT.

The chain combines TRBV15 with TRBJ2-3; tentative D call: TRBD1 (6 bases). The CDR3 runs 15 residues. Trimming removed 0 bases from V and 4 bases from J, with 11 bases in between. Germline V gives CDR1 LNHNV, CDR2 YYDKDF (reference sequence). The CDR3: CATSRERTGSDTQYF. In nucleotides, the CDR3 is TGTGCCACCAGCAGAGAACGTACAGGGTCAGATACGCAGTATTTT.

This rearrangement joins TRBV27 to TRBJ1-1; weak D call: TRBD1 (5 bases). From germline, CDR1 is MNHEY and CDR2 SMNVEV (reference sequence). V was cut by 4 bases and J by 4 bases, with 10 bases left in between. The CDR3 is 13 amino acids. Here the CDR3 reads CASSWSGFTEAFF. CDR3 DNA sequence: TGTGCCAGCAGTTGGTCAGGGTTCACTGAAGCTTTCTTT.

The chain combines TRBV7-6 with TRBJ2-3; 9 positions agree with TRBD2. CDR3 size: 16 residues. From germline, CDR1 is SGHVS and CDR2 FNYEAQ. Trimming removed 1 base from V and 3 bases from J; junction bases left unmatched: 5. CDR3 region: CASSLEAGGRTDTQYF. The CDR3 nucleotides read TGTGCCAGCAGCTTAGAAGCGGGAGGACGGACAGATACGCAGTATTTT.

This chain joins TRBV5-5 and TRBJ1-5; a possible D gene is TRBD1 (5 bases). The V end was cut by 2 bases, the J end by 4 bases, with 7 bases between. Germline V gene data show CDR1 as SGHKS and CDR2 as YYEKEE (reference sequence). There are 13 residues in the CDR3. As DNA, the CDR3 is TGTGCCAGCAGCTTTGACAGAAATCAGCCCCAGCATTTT. This translates into CASSFDRNQPQHF.

The genes are TRBV29-1 and TRBJ2-7; D is perhaps TRBD1 (6 bases). Deletions cut 5 bases from V and 5 bases from J, with 28 bases between. The CDR3 is made up of 17 amino acids. Germline V gene sequence: CDR1 SQVTM, CDR2 ANQGSEA. CDR3 amino acids: CSVSTFRPKDSNDEQYF. For the CDR3, the DNA is TGCAGCGTTTCTACGTTCCGCCCTAAGGACAGTAATGACGAGCAGTACTTC.

V gene TRBV11-3 combines with J gene TRBJ2-1; D gene uncertain. This CDR3 has 12 amino acids. Germline V lookup: CDR1 SGHNT, CDR2 YENEEA. The V and J ends lost 0 bases and 10 bases respectively, with 7 bases between them. CDR3 DNA: TGTGCCAGCAGCTTAGAATTAGGAGAGCAGTTCTTC. Encoded protein: CASSLELGEQFF.

The CDR3 region has the DNA TGTGCCAGCATGCTACTAGCGGGAGGGACCTGGGATACGCAGTATTTT. This encodes CASMLLAGGTWDTQYF. The rearrangement uses TRBV7-8 and TRBJ2-3; 13 bases line up with TRBD2. CDR1 is SGHVS, CDR2 FQNEAQ, per germline. J gave up 6 bases and V 7 bases, and 10 bases lay outside the gene matches. The CDR3 length is 16 residues.

This chain connects TRBV7-9 to TRBJ2-2; TRBD1 is a possible D gene (5 bases). The CDR3 sequence is 13 residues long. Germline V gene sequence: CDR1 SEHNR, CDR2 FQNEAQ (reference sequence). V was cut by 2 bases and J by 6 bases, with 7 bases left in between. This CDR3 is CASSLPRAGELFF. In DNA form, the CDR3 reads TGTGCCAGCAGCTTACCCAGGGCCGGGGAGCTGTTTTTT.

The chain joins TRBV14 to TRBJ2-7; either TRBD1 or TRBD2 may supply D (5 bases each). Germline values: CDR1 SGHDN, CDR2 FVKESK. V shed 4 bases and J shed 0 bases, with 16 bases lying between them. The CDR3 runs 16 residues. CDR3 loop: CASSPRRRDPSYEQYF. The CDR3 nucleotides are TGTGCCAGCAGCCCCCGTCGCCGGGACCCCTCCTACGAGCAGTACTTC.